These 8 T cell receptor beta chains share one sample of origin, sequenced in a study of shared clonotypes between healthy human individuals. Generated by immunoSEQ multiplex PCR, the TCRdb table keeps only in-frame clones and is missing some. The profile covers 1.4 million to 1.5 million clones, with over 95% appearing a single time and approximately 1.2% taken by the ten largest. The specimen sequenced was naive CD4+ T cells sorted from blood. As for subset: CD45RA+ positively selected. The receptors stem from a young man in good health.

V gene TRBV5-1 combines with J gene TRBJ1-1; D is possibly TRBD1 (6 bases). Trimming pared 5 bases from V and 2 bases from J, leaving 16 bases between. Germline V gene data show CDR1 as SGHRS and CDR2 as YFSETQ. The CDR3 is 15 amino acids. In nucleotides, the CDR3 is TGCGCCAGCAGGGTAAACAGGGTGCCTAACACTGAAGCTTTCTTT. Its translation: CASRVNRVPNTEAFF.

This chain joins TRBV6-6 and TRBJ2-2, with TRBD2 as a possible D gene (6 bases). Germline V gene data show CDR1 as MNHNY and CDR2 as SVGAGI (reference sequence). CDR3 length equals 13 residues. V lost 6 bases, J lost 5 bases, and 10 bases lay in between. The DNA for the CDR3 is TGTGCCAGCAGCCAGGAGGGTACCGGGGAGCTGTTTTTT. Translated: CASSQEGTGELFF.

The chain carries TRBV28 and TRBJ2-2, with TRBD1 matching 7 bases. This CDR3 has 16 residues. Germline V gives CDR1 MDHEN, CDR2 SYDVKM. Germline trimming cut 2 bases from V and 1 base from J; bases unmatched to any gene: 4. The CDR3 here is CASSLPGQLNTGELFF. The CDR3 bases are TGTGCCAGCAGTTTACCGGGACAGCTGAACACCGGGGAGCTGTTTTTT.

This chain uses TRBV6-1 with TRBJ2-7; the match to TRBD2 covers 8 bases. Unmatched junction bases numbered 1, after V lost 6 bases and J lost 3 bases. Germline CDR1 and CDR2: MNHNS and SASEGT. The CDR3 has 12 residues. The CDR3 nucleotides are TGTGCCAGCAGAGCGGGAGTCTACGAGCAGTACTTC. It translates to CASRAGVYEQYF.

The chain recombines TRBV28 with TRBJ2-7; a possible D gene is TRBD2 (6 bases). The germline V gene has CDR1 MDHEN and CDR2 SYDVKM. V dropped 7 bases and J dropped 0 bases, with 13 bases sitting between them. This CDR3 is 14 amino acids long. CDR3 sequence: CASTGGDLSYEQYF. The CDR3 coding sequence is TGTGCCAGCACCGGCGGGGACCTCTCCTACGAGCAGTACTTC.

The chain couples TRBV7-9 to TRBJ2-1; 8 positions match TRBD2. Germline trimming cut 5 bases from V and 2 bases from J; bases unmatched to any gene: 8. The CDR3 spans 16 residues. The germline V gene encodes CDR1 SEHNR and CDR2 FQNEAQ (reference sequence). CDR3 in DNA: TGTGCCAGCAGCCCCACGACTAGCGCGACCTACAATGAGCAGTTCTTC. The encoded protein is CASSPTTSATYNEQFF.

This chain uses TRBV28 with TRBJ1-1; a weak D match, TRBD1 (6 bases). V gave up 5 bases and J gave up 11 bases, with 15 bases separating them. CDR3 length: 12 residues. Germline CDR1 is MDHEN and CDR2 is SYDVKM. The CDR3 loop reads CASSRQGRGAFF. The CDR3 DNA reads TGTGCCAGCAGTCGTCAGGGGCGTGGCGCTTTCTTT.

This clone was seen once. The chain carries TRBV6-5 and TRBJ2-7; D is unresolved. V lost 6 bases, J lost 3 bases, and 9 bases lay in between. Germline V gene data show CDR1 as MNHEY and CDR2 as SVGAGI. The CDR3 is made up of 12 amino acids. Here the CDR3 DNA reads TGTGCCAGCAGCCGCAAGAACTACGAGCAGTACTTC. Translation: CASSRKNYEQYF.